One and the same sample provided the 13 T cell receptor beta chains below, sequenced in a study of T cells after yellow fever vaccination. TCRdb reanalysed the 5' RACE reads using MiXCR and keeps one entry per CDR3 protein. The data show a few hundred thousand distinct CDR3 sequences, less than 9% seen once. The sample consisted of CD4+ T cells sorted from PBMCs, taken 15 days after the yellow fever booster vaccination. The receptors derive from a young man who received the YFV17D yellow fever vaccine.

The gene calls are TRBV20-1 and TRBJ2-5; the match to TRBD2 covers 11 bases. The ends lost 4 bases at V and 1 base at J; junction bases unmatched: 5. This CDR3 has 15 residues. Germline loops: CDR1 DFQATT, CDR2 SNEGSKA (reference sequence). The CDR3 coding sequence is TGCAGTGCTACCCGGACTAGCGGGCCCCAAGAGACCCAGTACTTC. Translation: CSATRTSGPQETQYF.

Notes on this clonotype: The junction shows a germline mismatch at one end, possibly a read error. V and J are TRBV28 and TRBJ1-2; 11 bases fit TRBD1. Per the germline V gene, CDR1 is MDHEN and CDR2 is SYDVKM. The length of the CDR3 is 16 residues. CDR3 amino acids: CPSSHSSGTGGRGYTF. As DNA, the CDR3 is TGTCCCAGCAGTCACTCTTCCGGGACAGGGGGTCGTGGCTACACCTTC.

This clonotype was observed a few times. CDR3 nucleotide sequence: TGTGCCAGCTCACCAGTGGAGCGGGAGGGGCCGGGGTTCTTC. Its protein product is CASSPVEREGPGFF. The chain joins TRBV18 to TRBJ2-1; TRBD2 agrees at 10 bases. Germline trimming cut 2 bases from V and 15 bases from J; bases unmatched to any gene: 10. CDR3 length equals 14 residues. CDR1 and CDR2 (germline): KGHSH, LQKENI.

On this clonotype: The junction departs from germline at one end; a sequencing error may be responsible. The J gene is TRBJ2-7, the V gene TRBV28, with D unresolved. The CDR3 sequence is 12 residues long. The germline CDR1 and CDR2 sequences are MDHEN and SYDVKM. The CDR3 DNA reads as TGTGCCAGCGGTTTGGTCGGTTACGAGCAGTACTTC. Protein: CASGLVGYEQYF.

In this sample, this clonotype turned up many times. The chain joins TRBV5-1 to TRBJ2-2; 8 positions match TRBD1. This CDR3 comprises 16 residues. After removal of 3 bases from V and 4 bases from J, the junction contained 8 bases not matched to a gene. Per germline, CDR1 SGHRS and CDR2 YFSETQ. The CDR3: CASSSTGGTVTGELFF. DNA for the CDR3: TGCGCCAGCAGCTCCACAGGGGGAACCGTCACCGGGGAGCTGTTTTTT.

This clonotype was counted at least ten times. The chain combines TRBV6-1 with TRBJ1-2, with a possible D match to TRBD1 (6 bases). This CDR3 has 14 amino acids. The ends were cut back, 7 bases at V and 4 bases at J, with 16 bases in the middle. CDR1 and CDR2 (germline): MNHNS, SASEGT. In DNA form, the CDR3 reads TGTGCCAGCATCCGACCGTCAGGGGTCTATGGCTACACCTTC. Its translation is CASIRPSGVYGYTF.

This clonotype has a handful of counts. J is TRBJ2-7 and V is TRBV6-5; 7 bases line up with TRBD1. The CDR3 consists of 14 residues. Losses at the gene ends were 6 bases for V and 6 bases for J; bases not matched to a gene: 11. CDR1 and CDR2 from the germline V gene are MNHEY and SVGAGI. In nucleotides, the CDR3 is TGTGCCAGCAGATGGGACAGTTTATCCGGCGAGCAGTACTTC. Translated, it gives CASRWDSLSGEQYF.

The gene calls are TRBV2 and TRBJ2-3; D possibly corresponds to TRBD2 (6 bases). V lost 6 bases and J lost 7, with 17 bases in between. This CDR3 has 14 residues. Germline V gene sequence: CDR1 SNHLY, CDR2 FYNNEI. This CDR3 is CASRREGGGNTQYF. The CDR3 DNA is TGTGCCAGCAGGAGAGAGGGTGGAGGGAATACGCAGTATTTT.

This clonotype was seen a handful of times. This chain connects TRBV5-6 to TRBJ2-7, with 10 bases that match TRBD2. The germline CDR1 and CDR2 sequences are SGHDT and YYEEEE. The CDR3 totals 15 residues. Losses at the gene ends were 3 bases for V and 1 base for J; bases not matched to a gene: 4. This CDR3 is CASSSTSGISYEQYF. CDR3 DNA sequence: TGTGCCAGCAGCTCTACTAGCGGGATATCCTACGAGCAGTACTTC.

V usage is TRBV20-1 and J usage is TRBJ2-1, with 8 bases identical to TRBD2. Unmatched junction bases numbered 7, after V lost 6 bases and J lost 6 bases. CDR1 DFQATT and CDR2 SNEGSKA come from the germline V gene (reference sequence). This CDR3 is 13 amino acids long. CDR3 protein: CSARTGTSNEQFF. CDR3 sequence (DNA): TGCAGTGCCCGTACCGGGACTAGCAATGAGCAGTTCTTC.

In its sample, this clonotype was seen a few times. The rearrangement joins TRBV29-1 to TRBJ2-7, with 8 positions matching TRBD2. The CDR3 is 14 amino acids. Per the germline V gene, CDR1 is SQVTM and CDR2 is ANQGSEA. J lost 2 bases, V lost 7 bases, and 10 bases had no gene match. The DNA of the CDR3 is TGCAGCGCCGGACTGGGCGGGGGGACCTACGAGCAGTACTTC. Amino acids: CSAGLGGGTYEQYF.

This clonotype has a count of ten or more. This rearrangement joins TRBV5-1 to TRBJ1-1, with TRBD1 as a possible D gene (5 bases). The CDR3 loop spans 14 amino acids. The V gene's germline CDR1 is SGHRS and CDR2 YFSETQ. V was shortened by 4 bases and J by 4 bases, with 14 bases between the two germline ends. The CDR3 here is CASSLIVGGTEAFF. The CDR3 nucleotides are TGCGCCAGCAGCCTGATAGTCGGGGGCACTGAAGCTTTCTTT.

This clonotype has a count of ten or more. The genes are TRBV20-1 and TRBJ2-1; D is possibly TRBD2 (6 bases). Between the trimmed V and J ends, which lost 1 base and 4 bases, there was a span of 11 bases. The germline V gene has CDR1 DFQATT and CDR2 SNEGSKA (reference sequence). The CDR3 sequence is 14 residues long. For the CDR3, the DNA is TGCAGTGCTAGAGTAGCGGCCAATTACAATGAGCAGTTCTTC. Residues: CSARVAANYNEQFF.